This T cell receptor beta chain came from a study of cytomegalovirus exposure and HLA in healthy donors. Whole-study context: The 600 to 800 first-cohort repertoires shared a platform with the 120 validation repertoires, as reported in a later analysis.

Here immunoSEQ multiplex PCR was the method, and the copy in TCRdb shows in-frame clones only, minus some. The table records 150,000 to 200,000 clones, about 80% of them present only once. General study findings and limits: Three CMV-associated chains proved CMV antigen-specific in vitro. High specificity and sensitivity for cytomegalovirus status were reported for the classifier. Rarity held for most TCR sequences, but there were some public TCRs that occurred in many donors.

Deletions cut 4 bases from V and 0 bases from J, with 14 bases between. This CDR3 has 16 residues. Germline loops: CDR1 MNHNS, CDR2 SASEGT. In the case of this clone: Its target is unknown.

Sequencing was performed on PBMCs. The source is a man aged 18 to 30 in good health and CMV-seropositive. The V call is TRBV6-1, the J call TRBJ2-3; D perhaps matches TRBD2 (5 bases). The CDR3 region has the DNA TGTGCCAGCAGTGGTTTAAGCGGCCCTAGCACAGATACGCAGTATTTT. Translated, it gives CASSGLSGPSTDTQYF.